This T cell receptor (beta chain) stems from a study of control samples from healthy donors and cancer patients. The germline gives CDR1 MGHRA, CDR2 YSYEKL. V was trimmed by 4 bases and J by 3 bases, leaving 13 bases between them. This CDR3 is 15 amino acids long. The data were produced by immunoSEQ multiplex PCR, yet TCRdb's version contains in-frame clones alone and is incomplete. The sample lists some 19,000 clones; around four fifths were seen once. The TCR was taken from a man aged 55 to 70 with colorectal cancer. The chain carries TRBV4-1 and TRBJ2-1; D possibly uses TRBD1 or TRBD2 (5 bases each). The sample taken for sequencing was PBMCs. CDR3 amino acids: CASSLPGRIYNEQFF. The CDR3 nucleotides are TGCGCCAGCAGCCTACCGGGACGGATCTACAATGAGCAGTTCTTC.